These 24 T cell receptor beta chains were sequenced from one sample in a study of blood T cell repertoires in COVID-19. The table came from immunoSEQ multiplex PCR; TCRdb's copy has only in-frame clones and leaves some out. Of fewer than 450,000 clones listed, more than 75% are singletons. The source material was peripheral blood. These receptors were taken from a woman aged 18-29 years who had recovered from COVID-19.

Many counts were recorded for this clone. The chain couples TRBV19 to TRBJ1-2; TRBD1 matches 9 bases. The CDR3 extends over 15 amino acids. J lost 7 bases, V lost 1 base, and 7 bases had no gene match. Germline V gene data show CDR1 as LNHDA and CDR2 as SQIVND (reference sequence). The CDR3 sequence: CASSIGWGTGFGYTF. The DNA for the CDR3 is TGTGCCAGTAGTATAGGTTGGGGGACAGGGTTTGGCTACACCTTC.

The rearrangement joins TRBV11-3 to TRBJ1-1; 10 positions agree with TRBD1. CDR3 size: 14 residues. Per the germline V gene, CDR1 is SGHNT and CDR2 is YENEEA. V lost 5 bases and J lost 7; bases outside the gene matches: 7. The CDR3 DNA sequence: TGTGCCAGCAGCAAACGCGACAGGGGGCTTGAAGCTTTCTTT. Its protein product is CASSKRDRGLEAFF.

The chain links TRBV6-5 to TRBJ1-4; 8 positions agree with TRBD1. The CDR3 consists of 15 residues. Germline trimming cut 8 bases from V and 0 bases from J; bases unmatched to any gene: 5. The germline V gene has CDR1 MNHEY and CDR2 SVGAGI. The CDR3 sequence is CASDRGDATNEKLFF. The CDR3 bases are TGTGCCAGCGACAGGGGAGACGCAACTAATGAAAAACTGTTTTTT.

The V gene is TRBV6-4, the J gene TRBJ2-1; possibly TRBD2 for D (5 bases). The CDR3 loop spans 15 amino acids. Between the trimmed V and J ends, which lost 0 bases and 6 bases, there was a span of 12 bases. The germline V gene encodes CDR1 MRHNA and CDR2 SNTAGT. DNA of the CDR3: TGTGCCAGCAGTGACTCCCCTAGTGAGGGCAATGAGCAGTTCTTC. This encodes CASSDSPSEGNEQFF.

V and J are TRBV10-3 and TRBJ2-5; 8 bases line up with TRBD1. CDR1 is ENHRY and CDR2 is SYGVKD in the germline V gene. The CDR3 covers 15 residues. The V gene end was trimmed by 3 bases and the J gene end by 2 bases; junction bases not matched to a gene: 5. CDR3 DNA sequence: TGTGCCATCAGTGAAACGGACAGGGAACAAGAGACCCAGTACTTC. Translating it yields CAISETDREQETQYF.

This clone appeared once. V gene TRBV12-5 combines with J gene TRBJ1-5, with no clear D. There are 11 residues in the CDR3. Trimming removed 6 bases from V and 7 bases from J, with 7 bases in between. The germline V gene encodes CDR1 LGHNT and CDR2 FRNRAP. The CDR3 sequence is CASGYGQPQHF. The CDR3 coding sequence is TGTGCTAGTGGCTACGGGCAGCCCCAGCATTTT.

The CDR3 here is CASSPSSGDNIQYF. CDR3 DNA: TGCGCCAGCAGCCCCTCCTCAGGGGATAACATTCAGTACTTC. This sequence joins TRBV5-1 and TRBJ2-4, with D possibly matching TRBD1 (6 bases). This CDR3 comprises 14 residues. The ends were cut back, 4 bases at V and 7 bases at J, with 15 bases in the middle. The germline V gene has CDR1 SGHRS and CDR2 YFSETQ.

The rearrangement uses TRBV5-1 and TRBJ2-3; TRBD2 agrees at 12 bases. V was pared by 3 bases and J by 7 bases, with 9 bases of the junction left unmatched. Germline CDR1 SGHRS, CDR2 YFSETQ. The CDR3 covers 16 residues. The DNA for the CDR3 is TGCGCCAGCAGCTGGCCCTCCACTAGCGGGAGGAATACGCAGTATTTT. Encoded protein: CASSWPSTSGRNTQYF.

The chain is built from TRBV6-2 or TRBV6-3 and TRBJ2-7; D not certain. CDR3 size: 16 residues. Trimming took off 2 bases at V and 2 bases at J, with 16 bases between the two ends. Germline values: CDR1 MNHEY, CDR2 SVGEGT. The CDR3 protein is CASSYRRSPAPYEQYV. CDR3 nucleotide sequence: TGTGCCAGCAGTTACAGGCGGAGCCCGGCTCCCTACGAGCAGTACGTC.

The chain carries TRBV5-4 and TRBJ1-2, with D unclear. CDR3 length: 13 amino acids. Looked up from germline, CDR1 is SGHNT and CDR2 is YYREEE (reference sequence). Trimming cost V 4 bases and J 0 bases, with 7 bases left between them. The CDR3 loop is CASSVQANYGYTF. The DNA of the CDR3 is TGTGCCAGCAGCGTGCAGGCTAACTATGGCTACACCTTC.

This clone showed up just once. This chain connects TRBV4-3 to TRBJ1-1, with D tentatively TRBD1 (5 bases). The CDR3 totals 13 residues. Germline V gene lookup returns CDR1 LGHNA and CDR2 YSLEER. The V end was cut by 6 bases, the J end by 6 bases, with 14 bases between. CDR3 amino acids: CASSNWGSPEAFF. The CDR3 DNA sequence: TGCGCCAGCAGTAACTGGGGCAGCCCTGAAGCTTTCTTT.

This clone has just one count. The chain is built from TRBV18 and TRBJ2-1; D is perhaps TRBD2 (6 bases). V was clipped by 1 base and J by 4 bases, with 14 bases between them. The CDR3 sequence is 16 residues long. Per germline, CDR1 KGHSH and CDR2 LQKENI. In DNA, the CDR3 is TGTGCCAGCTCACCACGGGGTAGCGGAGGTTACAATGAGCAGTTCTTC. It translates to CASSPRGSGGYNEQFF.

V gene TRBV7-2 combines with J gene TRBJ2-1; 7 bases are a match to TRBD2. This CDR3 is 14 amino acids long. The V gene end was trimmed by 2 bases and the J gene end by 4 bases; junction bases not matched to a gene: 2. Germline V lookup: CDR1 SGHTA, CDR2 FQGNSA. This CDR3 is CASSLSSGYNEQFF. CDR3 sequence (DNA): TGTGCCAGCAGCTTATCTAGCGGTTACAATGAGCAGTTCTTC.

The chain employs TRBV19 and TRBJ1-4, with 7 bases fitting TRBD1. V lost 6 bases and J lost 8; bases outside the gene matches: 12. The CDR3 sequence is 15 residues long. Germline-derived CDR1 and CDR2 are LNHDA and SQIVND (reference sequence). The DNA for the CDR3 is TGTGCCAGTAGCCGGGACAGCGGGCGGTACGAAAAACTGTTTTTT. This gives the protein CASSRDSGRYEKLFF.

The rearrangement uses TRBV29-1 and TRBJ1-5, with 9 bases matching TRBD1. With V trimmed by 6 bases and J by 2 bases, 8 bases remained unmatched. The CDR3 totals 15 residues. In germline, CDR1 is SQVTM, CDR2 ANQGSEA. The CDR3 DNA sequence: TGCAGCGTCACTACAGGGGGCGCCGGCAATCAGCCCCAGCATTTT. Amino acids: CSVTTGGAGNQPQHF.

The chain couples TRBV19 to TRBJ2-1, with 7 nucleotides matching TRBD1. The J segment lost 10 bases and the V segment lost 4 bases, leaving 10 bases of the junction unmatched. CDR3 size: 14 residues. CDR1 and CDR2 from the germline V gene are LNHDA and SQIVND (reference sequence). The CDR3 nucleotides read TGTGCCAGTAGTAAAACTAACAGGGGTGGAGAGCAGTTCTTC. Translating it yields CASSKTNRGGEQFF.

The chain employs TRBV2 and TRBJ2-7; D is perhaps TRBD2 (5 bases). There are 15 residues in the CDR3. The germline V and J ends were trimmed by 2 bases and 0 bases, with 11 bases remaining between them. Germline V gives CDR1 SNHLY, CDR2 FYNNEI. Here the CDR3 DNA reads TGTGCCAGCAGTGAATTGGACTCCCGCTCCTACGAGCAGTACGTC. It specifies CASSELDSRSYEQYV.

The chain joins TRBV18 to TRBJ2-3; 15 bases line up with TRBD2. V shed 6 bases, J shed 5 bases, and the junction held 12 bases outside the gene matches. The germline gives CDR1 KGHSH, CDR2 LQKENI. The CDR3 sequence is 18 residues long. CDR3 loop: CASSKPWTSGRAQDTQYF. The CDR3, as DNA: TGTGCCAGCTCCAAGCCCTGGACTAGCGGGAGGGCCCAAGATACGCAGTATTTT. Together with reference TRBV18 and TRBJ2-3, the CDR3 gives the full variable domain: NAGVMQNPRHLVRRRGQEARLRCSPMKGHSHVYWYRQLPEEGLKFMVYLQKENIIDESGMPKERFSAEFPKEGPSILRIQQVVRGDSAAYFCASSKPWTSGRAQDTQYFGPGTRLTVL.

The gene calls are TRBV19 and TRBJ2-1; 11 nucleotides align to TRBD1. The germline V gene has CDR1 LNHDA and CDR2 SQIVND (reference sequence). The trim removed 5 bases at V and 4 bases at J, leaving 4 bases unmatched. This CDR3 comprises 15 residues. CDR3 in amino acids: CASSLDRGQYNEQFF. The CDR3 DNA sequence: TGTGCCAGTAGTCTGGACAGGGGGCAGTACAATGAGCAGTTCTTC.

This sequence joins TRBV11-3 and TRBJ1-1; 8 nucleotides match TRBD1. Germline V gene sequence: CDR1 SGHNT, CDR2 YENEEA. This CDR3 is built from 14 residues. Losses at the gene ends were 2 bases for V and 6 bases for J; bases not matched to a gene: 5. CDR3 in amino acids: CASSLRTGRAEAFF. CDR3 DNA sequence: TGTGCCAGCAGCTTAAGGACAGGGAGGGCTGAAGCTTTCTTT.

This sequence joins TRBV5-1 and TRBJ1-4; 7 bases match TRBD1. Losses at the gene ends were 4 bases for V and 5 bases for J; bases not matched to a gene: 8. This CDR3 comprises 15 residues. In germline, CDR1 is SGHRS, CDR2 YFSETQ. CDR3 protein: CASSRDSQPNEKLFF. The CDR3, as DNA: TGCGCCAGCAGCCGGGACAGTCAGCCGAATGAAAAACTGTTTTTT.

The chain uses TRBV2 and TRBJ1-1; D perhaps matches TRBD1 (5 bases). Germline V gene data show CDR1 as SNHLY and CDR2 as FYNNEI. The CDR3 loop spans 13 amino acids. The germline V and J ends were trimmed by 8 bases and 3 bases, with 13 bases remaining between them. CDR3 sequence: CASLGRGYTEAFF. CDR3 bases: TGTGCCAGCCTGGGACGGGGGTACACTGAAGCTTTCTTT.

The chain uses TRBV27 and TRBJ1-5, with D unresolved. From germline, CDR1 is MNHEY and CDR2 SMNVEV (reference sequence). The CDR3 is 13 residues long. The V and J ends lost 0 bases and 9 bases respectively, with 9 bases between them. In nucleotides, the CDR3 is TGTGCCAGCAGTTTATCCCTCCTCAGGCCCCAGCATTTT. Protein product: CASSLSLLRPQHF.

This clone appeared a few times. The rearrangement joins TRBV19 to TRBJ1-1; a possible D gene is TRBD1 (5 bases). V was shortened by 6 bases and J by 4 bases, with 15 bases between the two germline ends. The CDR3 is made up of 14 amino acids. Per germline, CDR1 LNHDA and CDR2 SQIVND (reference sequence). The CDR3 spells CASRSRTSGTEAFF. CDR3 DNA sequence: TGTGCCAGTAGAAGTAGGACATCGGGCACTGAAGCTTTCTTT.